This T cell receptor (beta chain) came from a study of shared clonotypes between healthy human individuals. Study-level background: The plates for each donor numbered three CD4 naive, three CD4 memory, two CD8 naive and one CD8 memory.

Repertoires were generated with immunoSEQ multiplex PCR, while TCRdb's copy carries only in-frame clones and drops some. The sample lists about 2.1 million clones, just over 90% seen once, with around 1.8% in the top ten. The germline V gene encodes CDR1 LNHNV and CDR2 YYDKDF (reference sequence). V lost 5 bases to trimming and J lost 6 bases, with 17 bases between them. This CDR3 spans 15 amino acids. The study's findings and limits: Rarefaction analysis demonstrated incomplete sorted-subset sequencing notwithstanding large depth. A generally larger estimated richness was seen in naive subsets than in memory subsets.

Concerning this clone: Antigen: not known.

The naive CD8 subset, CD45RO-negative cells positively selected for CCR7, excluded terminally differentiated effector memory CD45RA+ cells. This receptor was obtained from a man aged 18 to 35 in good health. Some clones in this sample may be carry-over from other donors' samples. Sequencing used naive CD8+ T cells from PBMCs. This sequence joins TRBV15 and TRBJ2-1, with D tentatively TRBD1 (5 bases). The CDR3 coding sequence is TGTGCCACCAGCCCCCGGGTGGGGCCCCTCAATGAGCAGTTCTTC. This codes for CATSPRVGPLNEQFF.